This T cell receptor beta chain was recovered during a study of T-cell reconstitution after alpha-beta-depleted transplantation in children. General study findings and limits: In some patients, recipient T cells and intrathymic progenitors surviving conditioning explained high day-60 diversity. One year after transplant, T-cell counts and diversity came mostly from newly produced T cells. The origin of alpha-beta T cells about two months after transplant was reportedly several hundred expanded graft clones.

Unique molecular identifiers were incorporated during preparation of the TCRbeta library. TCRdb re-analysed the PCR reads in MiXCR, keeping a single row per CDR3 protein. The data show hundreds of thousands of distinct CDR3 sequences, with roughly 16% seen just once and approximately 5% held by the top ten. In this sample, this clonotype turned up a few times. Its antigen is undetermined. With V trimmed by 0 bases and J by 5 bases, 9 bases remained unmatched. This CDR3 is built from 16 residues. The sample consisted of PBMCs, mostly from graft donor cells, taken 360 days after TCRalphabeta/CD19-depleted stem cell transplant. The TCR originated in a male patient younger than 18 who had a stem cell transplant for acute lymphoblastic leukemia, so the T cells may come from the graft donor. The chain couples TRBV12-3 or TRBV12-4 to TRBJ2-7, with 8 bases aligning to TRBD1. DNA for the CDR3: TGTGCCAGCAGTTTAGCGGGACAGGCGACGGGGGACGAGCAGTACTTC. Encoded protein: CASSLAGQATGDEQYF.